This T cell receptor beta chain was documented in a study of preoperative IRX-2 immunotherapy in early breast cancer. This CDR3 region has 19 residues. The junction had 15 bases not matched to a gene; V was cut back by 1 base and J by 7 bases. CDR1 and CDR2 (germline): SGHVS, FNYEAQ. Treatment described: preoperative locoregional IRX-2 cytokine immunotherapy. This phase Ib study tested locoregional IRX-2 cytokine immunotherapy given before surgery. Sequencing used immunoSEQ multiplex PCR; TCRdb keeps in-frame clones, though not all of them. The data show under 40,000 clones, around 92% seen once. This TCR was recovered from a human donor with breast cancer. The sequenced sample was tumor tissue, obtained after IRX-2 immunotherapy. V usage is TRBV7-6 and J usage is TRBJ2-2, with 10 positions matching TRBD1. The CDR3 nucleotides are TGTGCCAGCAGCTTAGATGGGGGTTTGACAGGGGGCGCGTTCGGGGAGCTGTTTTTT. Translated, it gives CASSLDGGLTGGAFGELFF. Full variable domain (remainder filled in from reference TRBV7-6 and TRBJ2-2): GAGVSQSPRYKVTKRGQDVALRCDPISGHVSLYWYRQALGQGPEFLTYFNYEAQQDKSGLPNDRFSAERPEGSISTLTIQRTEQRDSAMYRCASSLDGGLTGGAFGELFFGEGSRLTVL.